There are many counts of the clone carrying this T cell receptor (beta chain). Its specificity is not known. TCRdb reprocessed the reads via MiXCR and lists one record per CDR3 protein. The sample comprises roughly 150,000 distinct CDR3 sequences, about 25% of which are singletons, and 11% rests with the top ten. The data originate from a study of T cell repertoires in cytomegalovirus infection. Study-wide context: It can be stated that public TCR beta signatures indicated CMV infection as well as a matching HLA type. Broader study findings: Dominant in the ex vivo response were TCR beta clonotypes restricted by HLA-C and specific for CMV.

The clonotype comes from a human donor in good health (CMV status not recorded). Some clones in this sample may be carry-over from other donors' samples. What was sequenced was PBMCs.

CDR3 nucleotide sequence: TGTGCCAGCAGCCCTGGGGGGAGTGTCTACGAGCAGTACTTC. It specifies CASSPGGSVYEQYF. This chain links TRBV7-2 with TRBJ2-7; D is perhaps TRBD2 (6 bases). The V end lost 5 bases, the J end lost 3 bases, and 14 bases lay between the germline ends. The CDR3 has 14 residues. In germline, CDR1 is SGHTA, CDR2 FQGNSA. The variable domain in full, completed from reference TRBV7-2 and TRBJ2-7, reads GAGVSQSPSNKVTEKGKDVELRCDPISGHTALYWYRQSLGQGLEFLIYFQGNSAPDKSGLPSDRFSAERTGGSVSTLTIQRTQQEDSAVYLCASSPGGSVYEQYFGPGTRLTVT.